This TCR beta chain was obtained from a study of CD8+ T cells in alopecia areata. Turning to the study itself: Treatment of the treated patients consisted of oral tofacitinib, 5 to 10 mg twice daily. Tofacitinib continued for 6 to 18 months and was then withheld for 6 months. Overall study results and limits: Under tofacitinib, fewer expanded CD8+ clones appeared among the top 100 scalp clones. With patients, TCR sharing proved less clear than in mice, a difference possibly related to HLA.

CDR1 ENHRY and CDR2 SYGVKD come from the germline V gene. This CDR3 has 11 amino acids. V lost 3 bases and J lost 4, with 4 bases in between. Treatment described: oral pan-JAK inhibitor, 5-10 mg twice daily. Sequencing relied on a cDNA template that was reverse transcribed from extracted RNA. TCRdb's table, derived via immunoSEQ multiplex PCR, lists solely in-frame clones and lacks some. The profile shows more than 200,000 clones, over 60% of them singletons. On this clone: Its matching antigen is unknown.

V and J are TRBV10-3 and TRBJ2-7; D unresolved. This receptor was taken from a human donor with alopecia areata. Material: CD4+ T cells sorted from blood, obtained at week 4, from a patient treated with tofacitinib. The CDR3, as DNA: TGTGCCATCAGTGAACAATACGAGCAGTACTTC. The encoded protein is CAISEQYEQYF.